The 15 T cell receptor beta chains in this list originate from one sample, sequenced in a study of T cell repertoires in cytomegalovirus infection. TCRdb reprocessed the reads with MiXCR, giving one entry per CDR3 protein. The sample lists roughly 320,000 distinct CDR3 sequences, around 9.5% occurring once. Sequenced material: PBMCs. All receptors derive from a human donor in good health (CMV status not recorded). Some clones in this sample may be carry-over from other donors' samples.

The chain carries TRBV6-6 and TRBJ2-1, with TRBD2 identical over 8 bases. In germline, CDR1 is MNHNY, CDR2 SVGAGI (reference sequence). This CDR3 spans 14 amino acids. The trim removed 5 bases at V and 4 bases at J, leaving 4 bases unmatched. The CDR3 is CASSAVAGYNEQFF. The CDR3 region has the DNA TGTGCCAGCAGTGCGGTAGCGGGGTACAATGAGCAGTTCTTC.

This clonotype has more than one count but fewer than ten. J is TRBJ1-1 and V is TRBV7-8; the D is unclear. Germline assignment: CDR1 SGHVS and CDR2 FQNEAQ. This CDR3 is built from 15 residues. Between the trimmed V and J ends, which lost 5 bases and 1 base, there was a span of 14 bases. The CDR3 coding sequence is TGTGCCAGCAGCCCAAAAAGGTTTAAGAACACTGAAGCTTTCTTT. Protein: CASSPKRFKNTEAFF.

The table lists this clonotype with many counts. This chain links TRBV7-9 with TRBJ2-7; TRBD2 aligns across 10 bases. V dropped 4 bases and J dropped 6; count of bases not matched to a gene: 15. Germline-derived CDR1 and CDR2 are SEHNR and FQNEAQ (reference sequence). This CDR3 contains 17 residues. In DNA form, the CDR3 reads TGTGCCAGCAGCTCAGTAGGAGGTACTAGCGGGATCCCCGAGCAGTACTTC. This encodes CASSSVGGTSGIPEQYF.

This clonotype appeared many times. The chain couples TRBV7-2 to TRBJ2-3; 11 bases are a match to TRBD2. CDR3 length: 15 residues. The ends lost 3 bases at V and 9 bases at J; junction bases unmatched: 8. Germline V gene lookup returns CDR1 SGHTA and CDR2 FQGNSA. The CDR3 region is CASSFGTSGPDTQYF. The CDR3 DNA reads as TGTGCCAGCAGCTTCGGGACTAGCGGTCCGGACACGCAGTATTTT.

This clonotype was counted ten times or more. The genes are TRBV7-9 and TRBJ1-4, with D maybe TRBD1 (5 bases). The CDR3 is 14 amino acids. The V end lost 5 bases, the J end lost 7 bases, and 14 bases lay between the germline ends. Germline CDR1 SEHNR, CDR2 FQNEAQ (reference sequence). The CDR3 DNA reads as TGTGCCAGCAGCCCAAAGGGGACCGTTGAAAAACTGTTTTTT. Its translation is CASSPKGTVEKLFF.

The rearrangement links TRBV7-2 to TRBJ2-7, with a tentative D call TRBD2 (6 bases). V lost 7 bases and J lost 5, with 18 bases in between. Germline CDR1 and CDR2: SGHTA and FQGNSA. The CDR3 extends over 14 amino acids. The CDR3 loop is CASKGPFGGDEQYF. DNA of the CDR3: TGTGCCAGCAAGGGTCCGTTTGGAGGGGACGAGCAGTACTTC. The entire variable domain, with the rest obtained from reference TRBV7-2 and TRBJ2-7, is as follows: GAGVSQSPSNKVTEKGKDVELRCDPISGHTALYWYRQSLGQGLEFLIYFQGNSAPDKSGLPSDRFSAERTGGSVSTLTIQRTQQEDSAVYLCASKGPFGGDEQYFGPGTRLTVT.

This clonotype was seen repeatedly, ten times or more. The rearrangement links TRBV7-2 to TRBJ2-3; 8 bases are shared with TRBD2. The CDR3 contains 15 residues. Germline CDR1 SGHTA, CDR2 FQGNSA. J gave up 2 bases and V 5 bases, and 6 bases lay outside the gene matches. The CDR3 bases are TGTGCCAGCAGCCCCCAGCGGGGGATCACAGATACGCAGTATTTT. Translating it yields CASSPQRGITDTQYF.

This clonotype was picked up a small number of times. This chain links TRBV5-1 with TRBJ2-7, with D tentatively TRBD1 (5 bases). V lost 1 base, J lost 0 bases, and 11 bases lay in between. Looked up from germline, CDR1 is SGHRS and CDR2 is YFSETQ. The CDR3 has 15 amino acids. The CDR3 loop is CASSLTGPYSYEQYF. The CDR3 nucleotides are TGCGCCAGCAGCTTGACAGGTCCGTACTCCTACGAGCAGTACTTC.

This clonotype occurred a few times. The rearrangement uses TRBV5-1 and TRBJ2-1, with 12 bases fitting TRBD2. The CDR3 has 19 residues. Germline V gene lookup returns CDR1 SGHRS and CDR2 YFSETQ. The J segment lost 3 bases and the V segment lost 0 bases, leaving 10 bases of the junction unmatched. CDR3 bases: TGCGCCAGCAGCTTGGCCCCGTCTAGCGGGAGGGGGAACTACAATGAGCAGTTCTTC. Protein sequence: CASSLAPSSGRGNYNEQFF.

The chain combines TRBV5-4 with TRBJ1-2; TRBD1 agrees at 7 bases. Germline assignment: CDR1 SGHNT and CDR2 YYREEE (reference sequence). V shed 3 bases and J 2 bases; nucleotides not matched to a gene: 7. The CDR3 totals 15 residues. This chain's CDR3 is CASSSAGTVNYGYTF. CDR3 nucleotides: TGTGCCAGCAGCTCCGCCGGGACAGTGAACTATGGCTACACCTTC.

At least ten counts were recorded for this clonotype. The gene calls are TRBV7-2 and TRBJ1-1; no firm D call. V dropped 1 base and J dropped 1 base, with 7 bases sitting between them. The CDR3 spans 14 residues. Germline V lookup: CDR1 SGHTA, CDR2 FQGNSA. CDR3 loop: CASSLGSGNTEAFF. CDR3 DNA sequence: TGTGCCAGCAGCTTAGGATCAGGGAACACTGAAGCTTTCTTT.

The V gene is TRBV9, the J gene TRBJ1-4; maybe TRBD1 (5 bases). This CDR3 region has 15 residues. V lost 3 bases and J 8 bases, leaving 17 bases between the germline ends. Germline V lookup: CDR1 SGDLS, CDR2 YYNGEE. The CDR3 reads CASSALGAKGEKLFF. CDR3 nucleotides: TGTGCCAGCAGCGCCCTTGGGGCCAAAGGGGAAAAACTGTTTTTT.

The V gene is TRBV6-2 or TRBV6-3, the J gene TRBJ2-1; 7 bases match TRBD2. The CDR3 runs to 14 residues. The trim removed 5 bases at V and 6 bases at J, leaving 7 bases unmatched. Looked up from germline, CDR1 is MNHEY and CDR2 is SVGEGT. The CDR3 loop reads CASSGTIEGNEQFF. For the CDR3, the DNA is TGTGCCAGCAGTGGGACTATAGAGGGCAATGAGCAGTTCTTC.

The chain joins TRBV15 to TRBJ2-7; a weak D match, TRBD2 (6 bases). This CDR3 spans 15 amino acids. V gave up 3 bases and J gave up 3 bases, with 15 bases separating them. Germline V gene data show CDR1 as LNHNV and CDR2 as YYDKDF (reference sequence). CDR3 nucleotide sequence: TGTGCCACCAGCAGGGAGGGGACTGGCGACTACGAGCAGTACTTC. Translated, it gives CATSREGTGDYEQYF. Filled out from reference TRBV15 and TRBJ2-7, the complete variable domain reads DAMVIQNPRYQVTQFGKPVTLSCSQTLNHNVMYWYQQKSSQAPKLLFHYYDKDFNNEADTPDNFQSRRPNTSFCFLDIRSPGLGDTAMYLCATSREGTGDYEQYFGPGTRLTVT.

This clonotype has more than one count but fewer than ten. The chain carries TRBV24-1 and TRBJ2-5; maybe TRBD1 (6 bases). Germline V gives CDR1 KGHDR, CDR2 SFDVKD. V was pared by 5 bases and J by 4 bases, with 19 bases between. The CDR3 consists of 16 residues. CDR3 sequence (DNA): TGTGCCACCAGTGGTCTAGGGGGACCCTCGGGAGAGACCCAGTACTTC. This sequence encodes CATSGLGGPSGETQYF.